This entry concerns a single TCR beta chain. No antigen is known for it. It has no much larger one-base neighbor in the sample; base qualities were not kept. The data belong to a study of blood T cell repertoires in COVID-19 (dated by TCRdb to the early 2020s). Regarding the complete study: Samples covering the acute and convalescent phases of COVID-19 were provided by collaborators in the United States, Italy and Spain. The prospective study material was composed of cDNA or gDNA derived from T cells, B-cell-depleted T cells, or PBMCs. Subjects who had been exposed to COVID-19, were actively infected with it, or had recovered from it provided the deeply sampled blood TCRbeta repertoires that made up the dataset. The repertoires were made available in a free public database intended to serve as a resource for research on the immune response to SARS-CoV-2. The samples were drawn from two sources: the first 160 participants of the ongoing ImmuneRACE study, and 1,254 subjects contributed by 6 global collaborators. A de-identified subject ID, COVID-19 status, age in years and sex were almost always included in the sample metadata. Where HLA class I and class II types were available, the types were taken from metadata supplied by the sample provider, not from assay-based typing.

Samples from volunteer blood donors who had recovered from COVID-19 were contributed by a second Seattle source. The collaborating institutions used their own protocols to collect whole blood in K2EDTA tubes. For TCRbeta analysis, collaborators shipped samples as frozen whole blood, isolated PBMCs, or DNA extracted from either of those sample types. General conclusions and limits of the study: The amount of clinical and demographic metadata varied by source and participant and was provided uncurated.

TCRbeta CDR3 regions were amplified from genomic DNA by means of the immunoSEQ Assay, a bias-controlled multiplex PCR. The study's own analysis went as follows. The number of nucleated cells in each sample was estimated by amplification of reference gene primers within the assay. Sequence reads were collapsed and filtered to measure the absolute abundance of every unique TCRbeta CDR3 rearrangement. For each sample, productive Simpson clonality was calculated by taking the square root of Simpson's diversity index across productive rearrangements. What TCRdb holds here is the immuneACCESS table cut down to in-frame rearrangements. Part of the clones is not present; checked against another copy, under half of the missing clones reflect an unresolved V gene, and the others are unexplained. V and J calls and clone size follow that table, whereas D and trimming were derived from the DNA. The sample profile shows roughly 350,000 clones; 90% to 95% of them were found once. The top ten constitute roughly 3.3% of the sample.

The TCR originated in a woman under 30 who had recovered from COVID-19. The sample was peripheral blood.

The CDR3 region has the sequence CATSVQPGTGYSYEQYV. The bases read TGTGCCACCAGTGTCCAACCAGGGACAGGGTACTCCTACGAGCAGTACGTC. Rearrangement joined TRBV24-1 to TRBJ2-7; the central 9 bases match TRBD1. From cysteine to valine, the CDR3 is 17 amino acids long. The entry retains the CDR3 DNA only, 51 bases that are in frame from base 1. Via the germline V gene, CDR1 is KGHDR and CDR2 SFDVKD. Trimming accounts for 5 bases at V and 0 bases at J, while the number of junction bases matched to no gene is 10.